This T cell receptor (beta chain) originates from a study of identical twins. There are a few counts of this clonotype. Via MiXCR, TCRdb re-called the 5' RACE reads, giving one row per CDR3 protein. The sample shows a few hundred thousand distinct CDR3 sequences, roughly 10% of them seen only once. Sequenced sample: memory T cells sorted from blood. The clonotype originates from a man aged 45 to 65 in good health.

The CDR3 coding sequence is TGTGCCAGCAGCGCCGGGAAAGAGACCCAGTACTTC. Translated, it gives CASSAGKETQYF. This sequence joins TRBV7-8 and TRBJ2-5, with D maybe TRBD2 (5 bases). The CDR3 runs 12 residues. Trimming shortened V by 5 bases and J by 3 bases, and 7 bases separated the two germline ends. Germline CDR1 is SGHVS and CDR2 is FQNEAQ.